The present TCR beta chain was sequenced within a study of identical twins. Points from the study as a whole: There was more out-of-frame TCR alpha sharing in monozygotic twins than models estimated. Among out-of-frame alpha sequences shared by twins, low generation probability occurred in excess. Out-of-frame beta sequences exhibited a weaker degree of excess twin sharing.

The length of the CDR3 is 14 residues. Germline assignment: CDR1 MNHNS and CDR2 SASEGT. The V end was cut by 9 bases, the J end by 2 bases, with 14 bases between. Template switching created a universal primer site, and the cDNA included unique molecular identifiers. TCRdb reprocessed the 5' RACE reads with MiXCR, giving one entry per CDR3 protein. The sample has around 490,000 distinct CDR3 sequences; approximately 20% are singletons. This clonotype was picked up a small number of times. Its matching antigen is unknown. In addition, the sample was reused for a study of yellow fever vaccine responses in identical twins.

The source of this sequence is a young woman in good health. The chain uses TRBV6-1 and TRBJ1-5; tentatively, D is TRBD1 (5 bases). The specimen sequenced was CD4+ T cells sorted from blood. The CDR3 region has the DNA TGTGCCAGACAGGACATAGATCGCAATCAGCCCCAGCATTTT. Translation: CARQDIDRNQPQHF.